This TCR beta chain originates from a study of a mutant IDH1 vaccine in newly diagnosed glioma. Time point indicated: baseline, week 1 (first vaccination visit). Indicated treatment: pre-vaccination baseline after standard-of-care therapy. The V segment lost 0 bases and the J segment 0 bases; nucleotides outside the gene matches: 3. Germline V CDR1 and CDR2: SGHRS, YFSETQ. This CDR3 has 17 amino acids. The assay was immunoSEQ multiplex PCR, and TCRdb's table has in-frame clones only and misses some. The sample records roughly 70,000 clones, 80% to 90% being singletons. The rearrangement uses TRBV5-1 and TRBJ2-1; 10 bases match TRBD2. Sequenced here: peripheral blood mononuclear cells (PBMCs), sampled from a glioma patient treated with radiotherapy, temozolomide or both. The receptor was derived from a woman younger than 35 with glioma. Some clones in this sample may be carry-over from other donors' samples. The CDR3 DNA follows: TGCGCCAGCAGCTTGGGACTAGCGGGTCCCTCCTACAATGAGCAGTTCTTC. It codes for CASSLGLAGPSYNEQFF.